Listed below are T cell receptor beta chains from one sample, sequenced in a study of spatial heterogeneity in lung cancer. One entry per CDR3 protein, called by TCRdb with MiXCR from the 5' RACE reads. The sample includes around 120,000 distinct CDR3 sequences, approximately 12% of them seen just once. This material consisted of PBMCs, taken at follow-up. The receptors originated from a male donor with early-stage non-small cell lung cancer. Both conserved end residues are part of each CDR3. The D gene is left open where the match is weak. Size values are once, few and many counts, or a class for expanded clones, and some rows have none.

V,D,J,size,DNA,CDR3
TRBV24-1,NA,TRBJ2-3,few,TGTGCCACCACCGGAGGAGCCACAGATACGCAGTATTTT,CATTGGATDTQYF
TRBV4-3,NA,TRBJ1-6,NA,TGCGCCAGCAGCCAAGAATCTGGCCGGGGGCCGTATAATTCACCCCTCCACTTT,CASSQESGRGPYNSPLHF
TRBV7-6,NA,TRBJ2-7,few,TGTGCCAGCAGCTTAGACAGGTACTACGAGCAGTACTTC,CASSLDRYYEQYF
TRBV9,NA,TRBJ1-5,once,TGTGCCAGCAGCCCTGGGGCCCGGGATCAGCCCCAGCATTTT,CASSPGARDQPQHF
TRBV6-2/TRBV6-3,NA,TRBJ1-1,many,TGTGCCAGCAGCCAACACGGTGAAGCTTTCTTT,CASSQHGEAFF
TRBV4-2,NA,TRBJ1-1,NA,TGTGCCAGCAGCCAAGATCTACGCACCATGAACACTGAAGCTTTCTTT,CASSQDLRTMNTEAFF
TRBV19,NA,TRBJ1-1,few,TGTGCCAGTAGTTTCAAGAACACTGAAGCTTTCTTT,CASSFKNTEAFF
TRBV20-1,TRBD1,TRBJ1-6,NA,TGCAGTGCTAGAGATCACGCAGGGGGGAATAATTCACCCCTCCACTTT,CSARDHAGGNNSPLHF
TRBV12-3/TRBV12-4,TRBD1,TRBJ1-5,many,TGTGCCAGCAGTACCGACAGGGGACGAGTTCAGCCCCAGCATTTT,CASSTDRGRVQPQHF
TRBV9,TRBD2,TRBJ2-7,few,TGTGCCAGCAGCACAACGGGGGGTAGCCACGAGCAGTACTTC,CASSTTGGSHEQYF
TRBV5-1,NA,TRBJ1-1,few,TGCGCCAGCAGACTGCCCATGAACACTGAAGCTTTCTTT,CASRLPMNTEAFF
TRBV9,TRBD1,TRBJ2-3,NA,TGTGCCAGCAGCGTCGGGACAGAAGTCACAGATACGCAGTATTTT,CASSVGTEVTDTQYF
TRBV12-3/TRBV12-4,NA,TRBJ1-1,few,TGTGCCAGCAGTTTTGGAATCATGAACACTGAAGCTTTCTTT,CASSFGIMNTEAFF
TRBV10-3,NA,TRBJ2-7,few,TGTGCCATCAGTGAACCACAGGCTCCTTACGAGCAGTACTTC,CAISEPQAPYEQYF
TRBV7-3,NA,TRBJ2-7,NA,TGTGCCAGCAGCTTAGGGGGCTCGTCTCCCTACGAGCAGTACTTC,CASSLGGSSPYEQYF
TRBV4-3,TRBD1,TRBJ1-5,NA,TGCGCCAGCAGCCAATGGACAGGGGGACAGCCCCAGCATTTT,CASSQWTGGQPQHF
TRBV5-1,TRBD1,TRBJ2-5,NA,TGCGCCAGCAGCGGATACAGGGGGGAAGAGACCCAGTACTTC,CASSGYRGEETQYF
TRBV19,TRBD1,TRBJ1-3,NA,TGTGCCAGTAGAGGCACAGGGGGCCTACGCAGCTCTGGAAACACCATATATTTT,CASRGTGGLRSSGNTIYF
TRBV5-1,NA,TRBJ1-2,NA,TGCGCCAGCAGCGGGACCCGGATGGACTATGGCTACACCTTC,CASSGTRMDYGYTF
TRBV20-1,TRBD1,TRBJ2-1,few,TGCAGTGCTAGAGCCCCTAAGGGACAGGGGAGCGCCTACAATGAGCAGTTCTTC,CSARAPKGQGSAYNEQFF
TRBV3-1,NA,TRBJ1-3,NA,TGTGCCAGCAGCCCCTCGATGCCGATCACCATATATTTT,CASSPSMPITIYF
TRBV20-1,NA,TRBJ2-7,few,TGCAGTGCTAGAGAGGAATTAGCGAACTCCTACGAGCAGTACTTC,CSAREELANSYEQYF
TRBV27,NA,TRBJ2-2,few,TGTGCCAGCAGTTTATCGCAGACGAACACCGGGGAGCTGTTTTTT,CASSLSQTNTGELFF
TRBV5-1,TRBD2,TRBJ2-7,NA,TGCGCCAGCAGCAGCACGGGAGGCTACGAGCAGTACTTC,CASSSTGGYEQYF
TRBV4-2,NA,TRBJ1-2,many,TGTGCCAGCAGCCAAGATTTGAAGGGTGGCTATGGCTACACCTTC,CASSQDLKGGYGYTF
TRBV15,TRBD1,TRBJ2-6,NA,TGTGCCACCAGCAGCACAGGGGCTGCTGGGGCCAACGTCCTGACTTTC,CATSSTGAAGANVLTF
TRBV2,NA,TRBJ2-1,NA,TGTGCCAGCAGTGTGGACCCAGGGGGGGAGCAGTTCTTC,CASSVDPGGEQFF
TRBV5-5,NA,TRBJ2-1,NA,TGTGCCAGCAGCTCGGCCTCTAGCAACCCCTACAATGAGCAGTTCTTC,CASSSASSNPYNEQFF
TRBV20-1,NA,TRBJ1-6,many,TGCAGTGCCATGCCAGGAGGGAGCAATTCACCCCTCCACTTT,CSAMPGGSNSPLHF
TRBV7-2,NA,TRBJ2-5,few,TGTGCCAGCAGCTCACCAAACTATGGACAAGAGACCCAGTACTTC,CASSSPNYGQETQYF
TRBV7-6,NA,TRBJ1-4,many,TGTGCCAGCAGCTTACGGGGGGCTCAGGAAAAACTGTTTTTT,CASSLRGAQEKLFF
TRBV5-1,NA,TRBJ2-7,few,TGCGCCAGCAGCTTGGCCGCAACTTCCTACGAGCAGTACTTC,CASSLAATSYEQYF
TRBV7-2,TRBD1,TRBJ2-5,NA,TGTGCCAGCAGCCCACAACCCCTCCTGGGACAGGGGCTATCGGAGTACTTC,CASSPQPLLGQGLSEYF
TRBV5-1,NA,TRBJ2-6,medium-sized,TGCGCCAGCAGCTTGCGGCTCTCTGGGGCCAACGTCCTGACTTTC,CASSLRLSGANVLTF
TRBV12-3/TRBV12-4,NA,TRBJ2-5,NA,TGTGCCAGCCGGGGGGCTTCGGGCTTGGAGACCCAGTACTTC,CASRGASGLETQYF
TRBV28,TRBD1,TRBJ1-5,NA,TGTGCCAGCAGTGAGGGACAGGTTGGCAATCAGCCCCAGCATTTT,CASSEGQVGNQPQHF
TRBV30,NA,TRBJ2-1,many,TGTGCCTGGAGTGTACTGGGGGCGGATGAGCAGTTCTTC,CAWSVLGADEQFF
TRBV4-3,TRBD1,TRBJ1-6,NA,TGCGCCAGCAGCCAAGATCCGGGACAGGGTGTACGATCACCCCTCCACTTT,CASSQDPGQGVRSPLHF
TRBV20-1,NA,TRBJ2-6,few,TGCAGTGCTCCCGGGACTTTAATGAGCTCTGGGGCCAACGTCCTGACTTTC,CSAPGTLMSSGANVLTF
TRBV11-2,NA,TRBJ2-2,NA,TGTGCCAGCAGCTTAGGGCGTTTGAACACCGGGGAGCTGTTTTTT,CASSLGRLNTGELFF
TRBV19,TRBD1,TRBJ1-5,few,TGTGCCAGTTTAGGAAGACAGGGCTCAACGTCCCAGCATTTT,CASLGRQGSTSQHF
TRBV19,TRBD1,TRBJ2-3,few,TGTGCCACTTACGCGTCAGGGGGCATGAGCACAGATACGCAGTATTTT,CATYASGGMSTDTQYF
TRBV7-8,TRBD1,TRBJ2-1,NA,TGTGCCAGCAGCCCCAGGACAGGGGGCGCGGGACCCTACAATGAGCAGTTCTTC,CASSPRTGGAGPYNEQFF
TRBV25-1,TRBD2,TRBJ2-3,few,TGTGCCAGCGGAAGCCTAGCGGGGGGGCGAGATACGCAGTATTTT,CASGSLAGGRDTQYF